Presented here are 23 T cell receptor beta chains from one specimen sequenced in a study of T cells in Graves' hyperthyroidism and ophthalmopathy. RNA transcripts gave rise to amplified TCR beta CDR3 regions. HTBI primers were employed in a first-round RT-PCR of the TCR CDR3. TCRdb analysed the multiplex PCR reads with MiXCR anew, one entry per CDR3 protein. This repertoire shows more than 350,000 distinct CDR3 sequences, roughly 15% found once; its top ten account for roughly a fifth. Sequencing was carried out using blood. Receptors were obtained from a woman aged 25-40 years with Graves' ophthalmopathy.

This clonotype has a count of ten or more. This chain connects TRBV7-8 to TRBJ2-5; TRBD2 matches 12 bases. Unmatched junction bases numbered 5, after V lost 1 base and J lost 5 bases. This CDR3 is built from 16 residues. Germline-derived CDR1 and CDR2 are SGHVS and FQNEAQ. CDR3 sequence: CASSLGTSGKGETQYF. CDR3 in DNA: TGTGCCAGCAGCTTAGGGACTAGCGGGAAGGGGGAGACCCAGTACTTC.

The chain links TRBV9 to TRBJ2-2; the D is unclear. The CDR3 is 16 residues long. CDR1 SGDLS and CDR2 YYNGEE come from the germline V gene. With 0 bases removed from V and 0 bases from J, the gap between germline ends came to 9 bases. CDR3 DNA sequence: TGTGCCAGCAGCGTAGGGCCAATCGCGAACACCGGGGAGCTGTTTTTT. It translates to CASSVGPIANTGELFF.

For the CDR3, the DNA is TGTGCCAGCACTAGCGGGGGCTCCTATGGCTACACCTTC. This translates into CASTSGGSYGYTF. V gene TRBV6-1 combines with J gene TRBJ1-2, with D possibly TRBD1 on 6 matching bases. V shed 7 bases and J shed 4 bases, with 13 bases lying between them. Germline V gene sequence: CDR1 MNHNS, CDR2 SASEGT. The CDR3 length is 13 residues.

Many counts were recorded for this clonotype. The gene calls are TRBV2 and TRBJ2-1; 8 bases match TRBD2. The CDR3 has 13 amino acids. Germline V CDR1 and CDR2: SNHLY, FYNNEI. V shed 11 bases, J shed 9 bases, and the junction held 12 bases outside the gene matches. The DNA for the CDR3 is TGTGCCCCGGGGGCGGGGGGCCGGGGTGAGCAGTTCTTC. As protein: CAPGAGGRGEQFF.

This clonotype came up a few times. The chain combines TRBV24-1 with TRBJ1-2; a weak D match, TRBD1 (5 bases). This CDR3 comprises 15 residues. Per the germline V gene, CDR1 is KGHDR and CDR2 is SFDVKD. V was clipped by 4 bases and J by 8 bases, with 19 bases between them. The CDR3 DNA reads TGTGCCACCAGTGACCCAACGGCTAGGGGCGGGGGCTACACCTTC. Protein product: CATSDPTARGGGYTF.

This clonotype was found many times. This sequence joins TRBV6-1 and TRBJ1-2; 8 positions match TRBD1. The length of the CDR3 is 15 residues. V lost 3 bases and J lost 2; bases outside the gene matches: 5. Germline CDR1 and CDR2: MNHNS and SASEGT. This CDR3 reads CASSDRGLRNYGYTF. The CDR3 coding sequence is TGTGCCAGCAGTGACAGGGGGCTCCGGAACTATGGCTACACCTTC.

This clonotype was detected only once. It may be a read error: a sequence one base away is much more abundant. The chain joins TRBV2 to TRBJ2-1; D is possibly TRBD2 (6 bases). The germline gives CDR1 SNHLY, CDR2 FYNNEI. The CDR3 runs 15 residues. The CDR3 DNA reads as TGTGCCAGCAGTGAAAGGAGGGGCGCATACAATGAGCAGTCCTTC. Translation: CASSERRGAYNEQSF.

In its sample, this clonotype was seen many times. The chain is built from TRBV20-1 and TRBJ1-5, with D maybe TRBD1 (6 bases). V shed 5 bases and J shed 2 bases, with 16 bases lying between them. Germline CDR1 DFQATT, CDR2 SNEGSKA (reference sequence). The CDR3 sequence is 15 residues long. CDR3: CSASGEQGGNQPQHF. The CDR3 DNA sequence: TGCAGTGCTTCTGGGGAACAGGGTGGCAATCAGCCCCAGCATTTT.

V usage is TRBV5-8 and J usage is TRBJ1-5; no definite D call. Trimming shortened V by 9 bases and J by 2 bases, and 15 bases separated the two germline ends. Germline lookup yields CDR1 SGHTS and CDR2 YDEGEE. The CDR3 has 14 residues. DNA of the CDR3: TGTGCCACCCTAGACTCATGGGGCAATCAGCCCCAGCATTTT. Translating it yields CATLDSWGNQPQHF.

This clonotype was picked up many times. The chain combines TRBV12-3 or TRBV12-4 with TRBJ2-2; D gene ambiguous. The V end was cut by 3 bases, the J end by 3 bases, with 11 bases between. The CDR3 loop spans 15 amino acids. Here the CDR3 DNA reads TGTGCCAGCAGTTTTCGTAGGTTAGACACCGGGGAGCTGTTTTTT. Residues: CASSFRRLDTGELFF.

The chain carries TRBV20-1 and TRBJ2-7; the match to TRBD2 covers 7 bases. CDR1 and CDR2 from the germline V gene are DFQATT and SNEGSKA (reference sequence). Losses at the gene ends were 0 bases for V and 2 bases for J; bases not matched to a gene: 7. The CDR3 is made up of 15 amino acids. CDR3 in amino acids: CSARDLAAGAYEQYF. The CDR3 nucleotides are TGCAGTGCTAGAGATCTAGCGGCGGGGGCCTACGAGCAGTACTTC.

This clonotype showed up many times. The chain is built from TRBV28 and TRBJ1-3; 7 bases match TRBD1. The CDR3 extends over 18 amino acids. Per the germline V gene, CDR1 is MDHEN and CDR2 is SYDVKM. J gave up 2 bases and V 4 bases, and 14 bases lay outside the gene matches. CDR3 in amino acids: CASSSLFHTDRAGNTIYF. For the CDR3, the DNA is TGTGCCAGCAGTTCCCTCTTTCACACTGACAGGGCTGGAAACACCATATATTTT.

This clonotype was counted at least ten times. The rearrangement uses TRBV20-1 and TRBJ2-1; D not certain. This CDR3 has 13 amino acids. Germline CDR1 and CDR2: DFQATT and SNEGSKA (reference sequence). Trimming shortened V by 1 base and J by 5 bases, and 9 bases separated the two germline ends. CDR3 sequence (DNA): TGCAGTGCTAGAGGCGAAGGCCACAATGAGCAGTTCTTC. This encodes CSARGEGHNEQFF.

Ten or more counts support this clonotype. V usage is TRBV3-1 and J usage is TRBJ1-5; D perhaps matches TRBD1 (5 bases). The germline CDR1 and CDR2 sequences are LGHDT and YNNKEL (reference sequence). The germline V and J ends were trimmed by 1 base and 4 bases, with 17 bases remaining between them. The CDR3 is 17 amino acids. Here the CDR3 reads CASSQGNFRVGNQPQHF. The DNA for the CDR3 is TGTGCCAGCAGCCAAGGTAATTTCAGGGTAGGAAATCAGCCCCAGCATTTT.

This clonotype has a count of ten or more. No conserved phenylalanine or tryptophan ends this CDR3, so it is likely a read error. The V and J genes are TRBV2 and TRBJ1-1, with no clear D. Trimming took off 2 bases at V and 1 base at J, with 17 bases between the two ends. Germline loops: CDR1 SNHLY, CDR2 FYNNEI. There are 17 residues in the CDR3. For the CDR3, the DNA is TGTGCCAGCAGTGAACCGCGTGTTGGTACCTCGAACACTGAAGCTTTCCTT. This gives the protein CASSEPRVGTSNTEAFL.

This clonotype was seen many times. The chain is built from TRBV11-3 and TRBJ1-1, with a weak D call TRBD1 (5 bases). With 2 bases removed from V and 0 bases from J, the gap between germline ends came to 10 bases. CDR1 and CDR2 from the germline V gene are SGHNT and YENEEA. This CDR3 is 15 amino acids long. CDR3 DNA: TGTGCCAGCAGCTTACGACAGCCGATGAACACTGAAGCTTTCTTT. Translating gives CASSLRQPMNTEAFF.

This clonotype was seen many times. The V call is TRBV20-1, the J call TRBJ1-5; TRBD1 is a possible D gene (6 bases). The V end lost 5 bases, the J end lost 7 bases, and 18 bases lay between the germline ends. Germline assignment: CDR1 DFQATT and CDR2 SNEGSKA (reference sequence). CDR3 length equals 14 residues. CDR3 DNA sequence: TGCAGTGCTGAAATTACAGGGCCCGACCAGCCCCAGCATTTT. Protein product: CSAEITGPDQPQHF.

This clonotype was observed at least ten times. V usage is TRBV13 and J usage is TRBJ2-1; 7 bases match TRBD1. CDR1 is PRHDT, CDR2 FYEKMQ, per germline (reference sequence). The CDR3 consists of 13 residues. V gave up 5 bases and J gave up 9 bases; unmatched junction bases: 7. CDR3 sequence (DNA): TGTGCCAGCAGCGTGCGCAGGGGGTTTGAGCAGTTCTTC. Protein: CASSVRRGFEQFF.

At least ten counts were recorded for this clonotype. The genes are TRBV24-1 and TRBJ2-1; D remains unclear. V lost 4 bases, J lost 2 bases, and 11 bases lay in between. The CDR3 is 15 amino acids. CDR1 and CDR2 from the germline V gene are KGHDR and SFDVKD. CDR3 sequence: CATSDLPTPYNEQFF. As DNA, the CDR3 is TGTGCCACCAGTGACCTCCCGACACCCTACAATGAGCAGTTCTTC.

In this sample, this clonotype turned up many times. The rearrangement joins TRBV20-1 to TRBJ2-3; D is perhaps TRBD2 (5 bases). This CDR3 has 14 residues. Trimming shortened V by 0 bases and J by 8 bases, and 15 bases separated the two germline ends. Germline-derived CDR1 and CDR2 are DFQATT and SNEGSKA (reference sequence). This CDR3 is CSARDQPAAGTQYF. Written as DNA, the CDR3 is TGCAGTGCTAGAGATCAACCGGCGGCGGGTACGCAGTATTTT.

This clonotype has a count of ten or more. The chain employs TRBV6-1 and TRBJ2-5; 7 bases line up with TRBD2. The J segment lost 5 bases and the V segment lost 2 bases, leaving 5 bases of the junction unmatched. The CDR3 totals 14 residues. Germline-derived CDR1 and CDR2 are MNHNS and SASEGT. In nucleotides, the CDR3 is TGTGCCAGCAGTGAAAGGCGGGGGAGCGAGACCCAGTACTTC. Encoded protein: CASSERRGSETQYF.

Comments on this clonotype: The junction does not match germline at one end; this may be a read error. The chain couples TRBV5-1 to TRBJ2-7; D might be TRBD1 (5 bases). The CDR3 runs to 15 residues. CDR1 and CDR2 (germline): SGHRS, YFSETQ. CDR3 in DNA: TGCGCCAGCAACTTGGGCGGTGGCAGGGACTACGAGCAGTACTTC. It encodes CASNLGGGRDYEQYF.

This clonotype has a count of ten or more. The rearrangement links TRBV18 to TRBJ2-7; D is unresolved. This CDR3 is built from 14 residues. From germline, CDR1 is KGHSH and CDR2 LQKENI. Deletions cut 2 bases from V and 2 bases from J, with 10 bases between. The CDR3 nucleotides read TGTGCCAGCTCACCAAGGGATTTCACCTACGAGCAGTACTTC. This encodes CASSPRDFTYEQYF. Full variable domain (rest looked up from reference TRBV18 and TRBJ2-7): NAGVMQNPRHLVRRRGQEARLRCSPMKGHSHVYWYRQLPEEGLKFMVYLQKENIIDESGMPKERFSAEFPKEGPSILRIQQVVRGDSAAYFCASSPRDFTYEQYFGPGTRLTVT.